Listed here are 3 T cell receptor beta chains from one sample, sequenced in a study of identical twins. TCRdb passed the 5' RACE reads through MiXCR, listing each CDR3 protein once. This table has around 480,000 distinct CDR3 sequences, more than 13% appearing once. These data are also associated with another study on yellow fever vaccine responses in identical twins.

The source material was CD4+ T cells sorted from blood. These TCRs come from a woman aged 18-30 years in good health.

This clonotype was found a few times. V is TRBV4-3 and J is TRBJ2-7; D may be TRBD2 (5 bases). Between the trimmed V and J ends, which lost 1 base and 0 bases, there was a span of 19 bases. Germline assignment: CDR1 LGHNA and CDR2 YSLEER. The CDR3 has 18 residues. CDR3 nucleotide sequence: TGCGCCAGCAGCCAAGCTTCGGCAGGCCCGGGGAGCTCCTACGAGCAGTACTTC. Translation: CASSQASAGPGSSYEQYF.

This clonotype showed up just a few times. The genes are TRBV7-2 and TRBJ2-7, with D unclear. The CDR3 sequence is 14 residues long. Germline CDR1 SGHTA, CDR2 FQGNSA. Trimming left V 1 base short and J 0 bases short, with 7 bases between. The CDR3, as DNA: TGTGCCAGCAGCTTAGAAAGGCGCTCCTACGAGCAGTACTTC. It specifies CASSLERRSYEQYF.

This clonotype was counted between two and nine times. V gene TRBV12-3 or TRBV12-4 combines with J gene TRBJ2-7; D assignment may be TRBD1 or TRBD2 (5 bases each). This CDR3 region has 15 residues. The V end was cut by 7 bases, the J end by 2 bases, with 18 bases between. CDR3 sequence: CASTTAGRATYEQYF. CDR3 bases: TGTGCCAGCACCACCGCGGGCAGGGCAACCTACGAGCAGTACTTC.